This TCR beta chain was sequenced for a study of blood T cell repertoires in COVID-19. This clone was seen a handful of times. CDR1 and CDR2 (germline): LGHNT, FRNRAP. The V and J ends lost 1 base and 6 bases, in that order; junction bases with no gene match: 12. The CDR3 is 18 residues long. In the original workflow: Using reference gene primer amplification, nucleated cell counts were estimated. This table comes from immunoSEQ multiplex PCR, and its TCRdb copy is limited to in-frame clones, with some not included. V and J calls plus clone size are reproduced from that table; the DNA served to infer D and trimming. Of around 62,000 clones in the sample, 88% were seen once. Living in 24 US areas, the participants were between roughly 18 and 89 years of age. Participants had their cohort set by participant-reported clinical history. Two consecutive negative NP/OP PCR tests, clearance, or resolved symptoms defined Cohort 3 recovery.

The chain couples TRBV12-5 to TRBJ1-5; 10 bases align to TRBD1. This TCR came from a woman between 40 and 55 years old who had recovered from COVID-19. The sequencing sample was made of PBMCs or T cells enriched from blood (not recorded which). The CDR3 DNA reads as TGTGCTAGTGGTTTGGACCTTATGGACAGGGGGGAGGGTCAGCCCCAGCATTTT. Translation: CASGLDLMDRGEGQPQHF.